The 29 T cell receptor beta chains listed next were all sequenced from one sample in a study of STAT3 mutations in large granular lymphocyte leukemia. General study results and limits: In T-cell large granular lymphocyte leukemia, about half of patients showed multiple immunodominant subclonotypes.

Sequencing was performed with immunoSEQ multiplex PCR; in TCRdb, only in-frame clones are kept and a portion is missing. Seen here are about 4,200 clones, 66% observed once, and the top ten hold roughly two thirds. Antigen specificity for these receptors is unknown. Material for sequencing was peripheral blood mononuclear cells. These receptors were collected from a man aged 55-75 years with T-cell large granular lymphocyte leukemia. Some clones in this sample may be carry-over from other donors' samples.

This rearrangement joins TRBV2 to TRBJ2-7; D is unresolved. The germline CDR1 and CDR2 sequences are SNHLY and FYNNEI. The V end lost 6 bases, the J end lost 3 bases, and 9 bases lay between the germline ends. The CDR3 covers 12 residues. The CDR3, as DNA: TGTGCCAGCAGCCAAGACTTCTACGAGCAGTACTTC. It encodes CASSQDFYEQYF.

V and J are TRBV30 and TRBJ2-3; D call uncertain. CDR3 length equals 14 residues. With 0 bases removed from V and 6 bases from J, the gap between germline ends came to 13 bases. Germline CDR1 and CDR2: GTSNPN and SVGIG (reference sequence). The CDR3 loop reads CAWSVAPVEDTQYF. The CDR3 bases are TGTGCCTGGAGTGTGGCGCCGGTCGAGGATACGCAGTATTTT.

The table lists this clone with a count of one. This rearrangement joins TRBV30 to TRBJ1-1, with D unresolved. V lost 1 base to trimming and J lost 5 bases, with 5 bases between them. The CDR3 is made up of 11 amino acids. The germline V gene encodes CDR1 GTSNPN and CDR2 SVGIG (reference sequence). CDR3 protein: CAWSGVTEAFF. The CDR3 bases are TGTGCCTGGAGTGGGGTTACTGAAGCTTTCTTT.

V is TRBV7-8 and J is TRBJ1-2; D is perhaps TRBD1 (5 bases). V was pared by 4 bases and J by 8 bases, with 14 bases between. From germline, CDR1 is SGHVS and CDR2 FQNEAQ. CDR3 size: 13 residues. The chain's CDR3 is CASSSGTLAGYTF. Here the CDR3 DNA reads TGTGCCAGCAGCTCGGGGACTCTCGCGGGCTACACCTTC.

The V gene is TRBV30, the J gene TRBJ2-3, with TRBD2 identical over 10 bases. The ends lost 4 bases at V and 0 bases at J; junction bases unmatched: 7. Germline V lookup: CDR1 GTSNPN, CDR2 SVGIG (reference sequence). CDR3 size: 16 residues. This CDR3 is CAWIKGLASSTDTQYF. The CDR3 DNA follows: TGTGCCTGGATAAAGGGACTAGCGTCTAGCACAGATACGCAGTATTTT.

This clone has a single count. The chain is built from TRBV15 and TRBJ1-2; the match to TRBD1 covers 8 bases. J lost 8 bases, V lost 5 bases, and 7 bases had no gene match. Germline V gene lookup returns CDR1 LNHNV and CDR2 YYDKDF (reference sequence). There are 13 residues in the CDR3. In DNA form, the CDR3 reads TGTGCCACCAGCGCAAGGACAGGGAGCGGCTACACCTTC. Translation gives CATSARTGSGYTF. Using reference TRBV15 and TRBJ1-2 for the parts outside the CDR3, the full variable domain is DAMVIQNPRYQVTQFGKPVTLSCSQTLNHNVMYWYQQKSSQAPKLLFHYYDKDFNNEADTPDNFQSRRPNTSFCFLDIRSPGLGDTAMYLCATSARTGSGYTFGSGTRLTVV.

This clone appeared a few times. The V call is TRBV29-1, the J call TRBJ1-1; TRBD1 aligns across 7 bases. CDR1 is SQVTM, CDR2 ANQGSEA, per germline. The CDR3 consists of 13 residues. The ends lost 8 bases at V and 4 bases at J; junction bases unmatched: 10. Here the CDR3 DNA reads TGCAGCCTAAAATCCGCAGGGGGCACTGAAGCTTTCTTT. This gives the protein CSLKSAGGTEAFF.

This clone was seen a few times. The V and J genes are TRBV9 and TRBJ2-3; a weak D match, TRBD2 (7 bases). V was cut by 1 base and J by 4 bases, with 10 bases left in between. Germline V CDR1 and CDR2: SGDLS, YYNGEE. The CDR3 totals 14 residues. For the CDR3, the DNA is TGTGCCAGCAGCGTAAGGGGGGGCGCAGATACGCAGTATTTT. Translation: CASSVRGGADTQYF.

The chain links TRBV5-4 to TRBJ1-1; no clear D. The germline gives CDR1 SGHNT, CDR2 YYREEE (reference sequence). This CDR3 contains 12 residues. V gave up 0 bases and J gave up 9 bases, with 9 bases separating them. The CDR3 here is CASSLDGRKAFF. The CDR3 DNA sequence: TGTGCCAGCAGCTTGGATGGTCGTAAAGCTTTCTTT.

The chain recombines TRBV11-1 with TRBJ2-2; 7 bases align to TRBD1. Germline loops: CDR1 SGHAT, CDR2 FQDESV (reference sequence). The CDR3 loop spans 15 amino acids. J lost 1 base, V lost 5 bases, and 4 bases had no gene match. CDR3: CASSDGQENTGELFF. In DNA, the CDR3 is TGTGCCAGCAGCGACGGACAGGAGAACACCGGGGAGCTGTTTTTT.

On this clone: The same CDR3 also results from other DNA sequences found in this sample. CDR3: CASSLGQNEQYF. The CDR3 nucleotides are TGTGCCAGCAGCTTAGGCCAAAACGAGCAGTACTTC. The chain is built from TRBV7-9 and TRBJ2-7; D unclear. Germline V CDR1 and CDR2: SEHNR, FQNEAQ (reference sequence). The V and J ends lost 1 base and 5 bases respectively, with 6 bases between them. The CDR3 extends over 12 amino acids.

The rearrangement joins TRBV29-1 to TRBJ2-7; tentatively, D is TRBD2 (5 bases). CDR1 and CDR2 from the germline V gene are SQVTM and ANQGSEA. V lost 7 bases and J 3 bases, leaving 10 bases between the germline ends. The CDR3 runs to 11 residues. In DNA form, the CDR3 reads TGCAGCGCCGTACGGGGCTACGAGCAGTACGTC. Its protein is CSAVRGYEQYV.

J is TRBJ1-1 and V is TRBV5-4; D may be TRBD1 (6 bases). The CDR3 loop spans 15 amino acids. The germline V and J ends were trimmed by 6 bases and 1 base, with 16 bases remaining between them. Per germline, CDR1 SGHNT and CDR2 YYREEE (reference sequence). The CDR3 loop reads CASTIWGPRNTEAFF. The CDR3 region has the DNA TGTGCCAGCACCATCTGGGGGCCCAGGAACACTGAAGCTTTCTTT.

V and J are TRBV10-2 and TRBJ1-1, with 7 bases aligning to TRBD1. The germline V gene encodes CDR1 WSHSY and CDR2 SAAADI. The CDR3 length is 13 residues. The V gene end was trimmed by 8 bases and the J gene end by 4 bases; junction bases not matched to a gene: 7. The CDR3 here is CASGRGIGTEAFF. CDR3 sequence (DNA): TGCGCCAGCGGCAGGGGGATAGGCACTGAAGCTTTCTTT.

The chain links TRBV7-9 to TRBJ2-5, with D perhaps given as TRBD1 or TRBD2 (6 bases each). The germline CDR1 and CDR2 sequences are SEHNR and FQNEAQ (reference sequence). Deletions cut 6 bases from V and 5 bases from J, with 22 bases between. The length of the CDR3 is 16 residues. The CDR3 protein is CASRGARGASSETQYF. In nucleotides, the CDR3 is TGTGCCAGCAGAGGGGCAAGGGGGGCTTCCAGCGAGACCCAGTACTTC.

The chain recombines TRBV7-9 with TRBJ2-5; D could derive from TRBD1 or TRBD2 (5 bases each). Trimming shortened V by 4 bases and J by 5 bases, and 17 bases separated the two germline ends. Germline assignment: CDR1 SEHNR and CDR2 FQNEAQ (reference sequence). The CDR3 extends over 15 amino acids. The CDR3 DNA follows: TGTGCCAGCAGCTCCCTCCTGGGGGTCCAGGAGACCCAGTACTTC. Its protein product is CASSSLLGVQETQYF.

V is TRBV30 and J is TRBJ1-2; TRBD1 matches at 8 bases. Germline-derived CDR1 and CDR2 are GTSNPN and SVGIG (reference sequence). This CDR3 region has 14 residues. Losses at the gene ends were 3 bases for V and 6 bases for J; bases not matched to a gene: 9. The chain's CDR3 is CAWSGTGLSHGYTF. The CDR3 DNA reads TGTGCCTGGAGCGGGACAGGCCTTTCACATGGCTACACCTTC.

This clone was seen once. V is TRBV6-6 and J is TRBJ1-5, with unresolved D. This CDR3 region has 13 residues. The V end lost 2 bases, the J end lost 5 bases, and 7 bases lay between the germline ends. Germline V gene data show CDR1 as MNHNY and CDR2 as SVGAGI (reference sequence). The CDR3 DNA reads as TGTGCCAGCAGTTACCTCAGTTATCAGCCCCAGCATTTT. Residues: CASSYLSYQPQHF.

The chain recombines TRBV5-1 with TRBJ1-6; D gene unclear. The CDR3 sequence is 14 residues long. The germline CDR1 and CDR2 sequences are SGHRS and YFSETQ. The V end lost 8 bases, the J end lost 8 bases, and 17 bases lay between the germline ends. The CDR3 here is CASHNPQRDSPLHF. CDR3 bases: TGCGCCAGTCACAATCCACAGAGAGATTCACCCCTCCACTTT. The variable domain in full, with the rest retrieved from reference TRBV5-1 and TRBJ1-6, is KAGVTQTPRYLIKTRGQQVTLSCSPISGHRSVSWYQQTPGQGLQFLFEYFSETQRNKGNFPGRFSGRQFSNSRSEMNVSTLELGDSALYLCASHNPQRDSPLHFGNGTRLTVT.

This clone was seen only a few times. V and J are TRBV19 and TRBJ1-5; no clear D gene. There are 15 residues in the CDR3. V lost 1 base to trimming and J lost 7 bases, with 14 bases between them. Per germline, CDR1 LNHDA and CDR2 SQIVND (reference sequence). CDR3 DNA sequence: TGTGCCAGTAGTATAGGAGGGAATGAGGGCCAGCCCCAGCATTTT. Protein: CASSIGGNEGQPQHF.

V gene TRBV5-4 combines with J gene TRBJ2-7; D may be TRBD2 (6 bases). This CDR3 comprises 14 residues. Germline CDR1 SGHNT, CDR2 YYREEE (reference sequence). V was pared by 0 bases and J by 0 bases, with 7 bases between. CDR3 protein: CASSLVGGSYEQYF. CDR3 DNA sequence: TGTGCCAGCAGCTTGGTGGGGGGCTCCTACGAGCAGTACTTC.

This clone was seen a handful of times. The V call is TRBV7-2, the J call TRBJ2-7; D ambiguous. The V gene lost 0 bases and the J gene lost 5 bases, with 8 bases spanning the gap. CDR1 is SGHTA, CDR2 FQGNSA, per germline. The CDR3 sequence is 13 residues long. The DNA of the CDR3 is TGTGCCAGCAGCTTAGCGTGGCAAGACGAGCAGTACGTC. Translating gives CASSLAWQDEQYV.

The CDR3: CASSMSRQPQHF. CDR3 sequence (DNA): TGTGCCAGTAGTATGAGCCGTCAGCCCCAGCATTTT. The chain links TRBV19 to TRBJ1-5, with D uncertain. Germline CDR1 reads LNHDA; CDR2 reads SQIVND (reference sequence). The CDR3 sequence is 12 residues long. V was pared by 3 bases and J by 6 bases, with 6 bases between.

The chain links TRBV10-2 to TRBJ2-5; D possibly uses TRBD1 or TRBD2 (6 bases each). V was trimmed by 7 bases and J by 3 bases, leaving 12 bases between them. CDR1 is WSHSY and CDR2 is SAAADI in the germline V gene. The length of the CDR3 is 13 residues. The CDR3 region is CASTGARKETQYF. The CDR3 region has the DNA TGCGCCAGCACGGGGGCTAGGAAAGAGACCCAGTACTTC.

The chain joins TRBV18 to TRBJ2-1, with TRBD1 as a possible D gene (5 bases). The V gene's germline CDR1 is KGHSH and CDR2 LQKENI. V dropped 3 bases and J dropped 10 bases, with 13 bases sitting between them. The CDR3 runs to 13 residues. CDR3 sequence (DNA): TGTGCCAGCTCACCGGGTGGACAAGGCGAGCAGTTCTTC. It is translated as CASSPGGQGEQFF.

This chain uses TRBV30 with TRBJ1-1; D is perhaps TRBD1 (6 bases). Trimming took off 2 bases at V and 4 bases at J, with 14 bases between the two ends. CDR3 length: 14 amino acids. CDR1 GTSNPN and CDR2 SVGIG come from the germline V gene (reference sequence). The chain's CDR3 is CAWSPILGATEAFF. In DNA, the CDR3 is TGTGCCTGGAGTCCCATACTGGGGGCCACTGAAGCTTTCTTT.

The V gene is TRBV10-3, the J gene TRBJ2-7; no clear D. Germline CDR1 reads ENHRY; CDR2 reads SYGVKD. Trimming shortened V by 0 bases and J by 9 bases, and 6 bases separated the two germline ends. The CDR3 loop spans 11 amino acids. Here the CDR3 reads CAISESNLQYF. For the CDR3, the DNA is TGTGCCATCAGTGAGTCGAATCTGCAGTACTTC.

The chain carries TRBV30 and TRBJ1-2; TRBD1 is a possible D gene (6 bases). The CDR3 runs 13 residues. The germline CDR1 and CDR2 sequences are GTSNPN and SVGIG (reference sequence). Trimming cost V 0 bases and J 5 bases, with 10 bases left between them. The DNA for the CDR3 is TGTGCCTGGAGTGTAAGGACAGCGTATGGCTACACCTTC. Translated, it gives CAWSVRTAYGYTF.

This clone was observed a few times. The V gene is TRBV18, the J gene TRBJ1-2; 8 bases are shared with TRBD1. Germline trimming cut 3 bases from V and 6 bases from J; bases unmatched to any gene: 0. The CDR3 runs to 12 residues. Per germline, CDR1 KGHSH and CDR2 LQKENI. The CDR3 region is CASSPTGDGYTF. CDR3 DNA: TGTGCCAGCTCACCGACAGGGGATGGCTACACCTTC.